Below are 7 T cell receptor beta chains sequenced from a single sample in a study of blood T cell repertoires in COVID-19. Sequencing used immunoSEQ multiplex PCR; TCRdb keeps in-frame clones, though not all of them. The table has roughly 270,000 clones, 85% seen once. Material: PBMCs or T cells enriched from blood (not recorded which). The source of these receptors is a woman in her forties or fifties who had recovered from COVID-19.

The V and J genes are TRBV29-1 and TRBJ2-5, with D perhaps TRBD1 (6 bases). Germline V gene lookup returns CDR1 SQVTM and CDR2 ANQGSEA. Trimming shortened V by 4 bases and J by 5 bases, and 11 bases separated the two germline ends. The CDR3 runs 12 residues. The CDR3 here is CSVGAGAETQYF. CDR3 nucleotide sequence: TGCAGCGTTGGGGCAGGGGCTGAGACCCAGTACTTC.

In this sample, this clone turned up a few times. The CDR3 DNA reads as TGCGCCAGCAGCTTGGCCAAAACCGAGAGCTCCTACGAGCAGTACTTC. It encodes CASSLAKTESSYEQYF. V and J are TRBV5-1 and TRBJ2-7; D is undetermined. The germline V gene encodes CDR1 SGHRS and CDR2 YFSETQ. V was pared by 0 bases and J by 0 bases, with 13 bases between. The CDR3 is 16 amino acids. Full variable domain (outside the CDR3, taken from reference TRBV5-1 and TRBJ2-7): KAGVTQTPRYLIKTRGQQVTLSCSPISGHRSVSWYQQTPGQGLQFLFEYFSETQRNKGNFPGRFSGRQFSNSRSEMNVSTLELGDSALYLCASSLAKTESSYEQYFGPGTRLTVT.

CDR3 residues: CASSSPGVLGGLQYF. DNA of the CDR3: TGTGCCAGCAGCTCCCCCGGGGTCCTTGGCGGGTTGCAGTATTTT. This chain connects TRBV7-9 to TRBJ2-3; perhaps TRBD2 as D (5 bases). CDR1 SEHNR and CDR2 FQNEAQ come from the germline V gene (reference sequence). CDR3 length: 15 amino acids. V lost 4 bases, J lost 11 bases, and 22 bases lay in between. The full variable domain, completed using reference TRBV7-9 and TRBJ2-3, is DTGVSQNPRHKITKRGQNVTFRCDPISEHNRLYWYRQTLGQGPEFLTYFQNEAQLEKSRLLSDRFSAERPKGSFSTLEIQRTEQGDSAMYLCASSSPGVLGGLQYFGPGTRLTVL.

The chain links TRBV20-1 to TRBJ1-5; D gene ambiguous. This CDR3 contains 13 residues. The germline V gene has CDR1 DFQATT and CDR2 SNEGSKA (reference sequence). V lost 3 bases and J 1 base, leaving 7 bases between the germline ends. Here the CDR3 reads CSASPVSNQPQHF. Here the CDR3 DNA reads TGCAGTGCTAGTCCGGTAAGCAATCAGCCCCAGCATTTT.

Only a few counts were recorded for this clone. V and J are TRBV28 and TRBJ1-5; 9 nucleotides align to TRBD1. Germline V gives CDR1 MDHEN, CDR2 SYDVKM. The CDR3 totals 17 residues. The J segment lost 3 bases and the V segment lost 6 bases, leaving 12 bases of the junction unmatched. The CDR3 spells CASSNGGGTGNNQPQHF. The CDR3 coding sequence is TGTGCCAGCAGCAACGGCGGAGGGACAGGGAACAATCAGCCCCAGCATTTT. Drawing the rest from reference TRBV28 and TRBJ1-5, the complete variable domain is DVKVTQSSRYLVKRTGEKVFLECVQDMDHENMFWYRQDPGLGLRLIYFSYDVKMKEKGDIPEGYSVSREKKERFSLILESASTNQTSMYLCASSNGGGTGNNQPQHFGDGTRLSIL.

This chain uses TRBV3-1 (or the pseudogene TRBV3-2) with TRBJ1-2; the D gene is possibly TRBD1 (6 bases). The germline V gene encodes CDR1 LGHDT and CDR2 YNNKEL (reference sequence). This CDR3 has 17 residues. Trimming pared 4 bases from V and 3 bases from J, leaving 21 bases between. The CDR3 nucleotides are TGTGCCAGCAGCCCACGCCCCAGGGGAAATCGTTACTATGGCTACACCTTC. It codes for CASSPRPRGNRYYGYTF.

V and J are TRBV23-1 and TRBJ2-7; a weak D match, TRBD1 (5 bases). TRBV23-1 is labeled an ORF, and its function is uncertain. CDR3 length equals 15 residues. The V gene lost 0 bases and the J gene lost 2 bases, with 11 bases spanning the gap. In DNA, the CDR3 is TGCGCCAGCAGTCAATCTGCAGGGCCGACCTACGAGCAGTACTTC. Translation: CASSQSAGPTYEQYF.